What follows describes a single T cell receptor (beta chain). The V segment lost 4 bases and the J segment 4 bases; nucleotides outside the gene matches: 4. CDR1 is MNHEY, CDR2 SVGEGT, per germline. The CDR3 covers 17 residues. The data originate from a study of T cell responses to AZD1222 COVID-19 vaccine. Repertoires were generated with immunoSEQ multiplex PCR, while TCRdb's copy carries only in-frame clones and drops some. Here the sample spans about 26,000 clones, about 88% being singletons. The receptor was isolated from an adult who received the AZD1222 COVID-19 vaccine. Here the sequenced sample was peripheral blood, taken 28 days after the second AZD1222 dose. The genes are TRBV6-2 or TRBV6-3 and TRBJ2-1; TRBD2 agrees at 16 bases. In DNA, the CDR3 is TGTGCCAGCAGTTCGGGACTAGCGGGGGGGATATACAATGAGCAGTTCTTC. As protein: CASSSGLAGGIYNEQFF.